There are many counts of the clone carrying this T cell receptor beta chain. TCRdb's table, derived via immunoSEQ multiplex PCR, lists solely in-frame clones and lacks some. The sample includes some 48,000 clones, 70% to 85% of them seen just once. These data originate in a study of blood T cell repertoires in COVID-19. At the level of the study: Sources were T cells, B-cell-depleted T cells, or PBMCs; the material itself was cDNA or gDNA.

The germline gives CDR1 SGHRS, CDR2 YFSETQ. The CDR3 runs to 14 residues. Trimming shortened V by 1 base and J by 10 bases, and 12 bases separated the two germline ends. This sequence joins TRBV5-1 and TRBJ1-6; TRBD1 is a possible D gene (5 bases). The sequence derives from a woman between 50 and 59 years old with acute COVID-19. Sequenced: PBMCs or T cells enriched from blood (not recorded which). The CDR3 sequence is CASSLQGLNSPLHF. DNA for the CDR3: TGCGCCAGCAGCTTGCAGGGATTGAACTCACCCCTCCACTTT. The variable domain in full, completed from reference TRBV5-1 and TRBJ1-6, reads KAGVTQTPRYLIKTRGQQVTLSCSPISGHRSVSWYQQTPGQGLQFLFEYFSETQRNKGNFPGRFSGRQFSNSRSEMNVSTLELGDSALYLCASSLQGLNSPLHFGNGTRLTVT.